Shown below are 3 T cell receptor beta chains from a single sample sequenced in a study of control samples from healthy donors and cancer patients. Method: immunoSEQ multiplex PCR; TCRdb's copy keeps in-frame clones and lacks some. The table records some 71,000 clones, 80% to 90% of them present only once. The sequencing sample was made of PBMCs. These receptors were collected from a woman aged 45-65 years with head and neck cancer.

This chain connects TRBV28 to TRBJ1-6; D is ambiguous. CDR1 MDHEN and CDR2 SYDVKM come from the germline V gene. V lost 5 bases and J 9 bases, leaving 17 bases between the germline ends. The CDR3 sequence is 15 residues long. CDR3 nucleotides: TGTGCCAGCAGTCGCCCCCCGGCGGGCATTTCACCCCTCCACTTT. It yields the protein CASSRPPAGISPLHF.

The chain's CDR3 is CASTGQTYEQYF. In DNA, the CDR3 is TGTGCCAGTACGGGCCAGACCTACGAGCAGTACTTC. The J gene is TRBJ2-7, the V gene TRBV19; D not certain. The CDR3 runs 12 residues. V was cut by 7 bases and J by 2 bases, with 9 bases left in between. CDR1 LNHDA and CDR2 SQIVND come from the germline V gene (reference sequence).

With regard to this clone: Mismatch with germline at one junction end may stem from a read error. The gene calls are TRBV7-2 and TRBJ2-3, with D possibly matching TRBD1 (5 bases). Germline V gene sequence: CDR1 SGHTA, CDR2 FQGNSA. This CDR3 has 15 amino acids. DNA of the CDR3: TGTGCCAGCAGCCCGGCTGTGGGATTCACAGGTACGCAGTATTTT. Encoded protein: CASSPAVGFTGTQYF.